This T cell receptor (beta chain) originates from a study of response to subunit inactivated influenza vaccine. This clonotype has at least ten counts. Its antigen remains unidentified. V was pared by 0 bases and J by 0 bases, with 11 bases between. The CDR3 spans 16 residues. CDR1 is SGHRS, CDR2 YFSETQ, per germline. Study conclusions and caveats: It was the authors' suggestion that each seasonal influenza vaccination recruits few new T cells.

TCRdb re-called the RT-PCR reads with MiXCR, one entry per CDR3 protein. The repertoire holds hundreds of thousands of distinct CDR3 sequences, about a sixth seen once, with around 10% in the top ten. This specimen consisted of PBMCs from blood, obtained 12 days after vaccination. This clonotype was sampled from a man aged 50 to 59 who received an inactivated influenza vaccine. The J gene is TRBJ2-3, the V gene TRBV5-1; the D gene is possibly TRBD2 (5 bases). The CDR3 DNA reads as TGCGCCAGCAGCTTGGATCCCCGGGGTAGCACAGATACGCAGTATTTT. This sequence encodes CASSLDPRGSTDTQYF.